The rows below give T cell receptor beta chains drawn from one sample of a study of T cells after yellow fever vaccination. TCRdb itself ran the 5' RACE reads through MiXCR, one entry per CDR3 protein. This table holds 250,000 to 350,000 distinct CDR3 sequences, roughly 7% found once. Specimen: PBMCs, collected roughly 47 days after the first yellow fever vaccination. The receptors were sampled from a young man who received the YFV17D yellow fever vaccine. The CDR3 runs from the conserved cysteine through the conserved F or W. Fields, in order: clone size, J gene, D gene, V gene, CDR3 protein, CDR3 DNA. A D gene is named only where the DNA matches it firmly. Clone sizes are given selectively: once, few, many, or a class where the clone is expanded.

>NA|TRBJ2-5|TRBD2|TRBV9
CASSTRGTSLGTQYF
TGTGCCAGCAGCACTCGTGGGACTAGCCTAGGGACCCAGTACTTC
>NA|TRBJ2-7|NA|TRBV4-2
CASSQDFFAGAVYEQYF
TGTGCCAGCAGCCAAGATTTTTTTGCGGGGGCCGTCTACGAGCAGTACTTC
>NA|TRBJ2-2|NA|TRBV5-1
CASSFGGPTGELFF
TGCGCCAGCAGCTTCGGGGGACCCACCGGGGAGCTGTTTTTT
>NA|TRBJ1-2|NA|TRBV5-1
CASSSLGLNYGYTF
TGCGCCAGCAGCTCTTTGGGACTGAATTATGGCTACACCTTC
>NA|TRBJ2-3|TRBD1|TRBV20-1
CSAQGIEWHTQYF
TGCAGTGCACAGGGGATTGAGTGGCATACGCAGTATTTT
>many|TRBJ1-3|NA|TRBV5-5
CASSLDGNTIYF
TGTGCCAGCAGCTTGGACGGAAACACCATATATTTT
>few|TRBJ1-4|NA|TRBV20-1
CSVDGRGNEKLFF
TGCAGTGTTGACGGTAGAGGAAATGAAAAACTGTTTTTT
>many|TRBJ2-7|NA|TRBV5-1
CASTWGTPRGEQYF
TGCGCCAGCACCTGGGGCACTCCCAGGGGCGAGCAGTACTTC
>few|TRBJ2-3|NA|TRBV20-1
CSAREDSEIDTQYF
TGCAGTGCTAGAGAGGACAGTGAAATTGATACGCAGTATTTT
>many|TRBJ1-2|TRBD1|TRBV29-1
CSVGGARGRPNYGYTF
TGCAGCGTTGGAGGGGCCAGGGGGAGACCTAACTATGGCTACACCTTC
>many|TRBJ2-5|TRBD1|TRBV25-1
CASSDPRKTGDQETQYF
TGTGCCAGCAGTGACCCGAGGAAGACAGGGGACCAAGAGACCCAGTACTTC
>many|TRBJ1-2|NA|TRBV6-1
CASTPRPGRSGYTF
TGTGCCAGCACCCCTAGGCCCGGAAGGAGCGGCTACACCTTC
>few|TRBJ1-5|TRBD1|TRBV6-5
CASSYAGTGSNQPQHF
TGTGCCAGCAGTTACGCGGGGACAGGGAGCAATCAGCCCCAGCATTTT
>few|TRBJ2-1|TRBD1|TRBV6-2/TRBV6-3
CASRTPDREWNEQFF
TGTGCCAGCAGAACGCCGGACAGGGAGTGGAATGAGCAGTTCTTC
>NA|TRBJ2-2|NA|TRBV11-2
CASSPPRTWSGELFF
TGTGCCAGCAGCCCTCCGCGTACCTGGAGCGGGGAGCTGTTTTTT
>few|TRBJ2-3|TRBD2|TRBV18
CASSPPTAGGLTDTQYF
TGTGCCAGCTCACCACCAACGGCGGGGGGCCTAACAGATACGCAGTATTTT
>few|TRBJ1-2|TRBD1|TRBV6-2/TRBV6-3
CASNRQGSVENYGYTF
TGTGCCAGCAACCGACAGGGGAGCGTAGAAAACTATGGCTACACCTTC
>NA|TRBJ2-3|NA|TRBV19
CASSIGTRDPQRDTQYF
TGTGCCAGTAGTATCGGAACTAGGGACCCACAAAGAGATACGCAGTATTTT
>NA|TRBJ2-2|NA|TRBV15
CATSRDLATANTGELFF
TGTGCCACCAGCAGAGATTTAGCGACCGCGAACACCGGGGAGCTGTTTTTT
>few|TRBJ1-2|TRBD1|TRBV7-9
CASSQSGGFNYGYTF
TGTGCCAGCAGCCAATCAGGGGGATTTAACTATGGCTACACCTTC
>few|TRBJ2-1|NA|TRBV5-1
CASSRREVRSYNEQFF
TGCGCCAGCAGCCGGAGAGAGGTGCGCTCCTACAATGAGCAGTTCTTC
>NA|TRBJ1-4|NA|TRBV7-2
CASGYQGLEKLFF
TGTGCCAGCGGATACCAAGGACTTGAAAAACTGTTTTTT
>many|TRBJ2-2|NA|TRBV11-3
CASSLRGQKNTGELFF
TGTGCCAGCAGCTTACGGGGGCAAAAGAACACCGGGGAGCTGTTTTTT
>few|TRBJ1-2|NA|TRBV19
CASSIREGAYGYTF
TGTGCCAGTAGTATAAGGGAAGGGGCCTATGGCTACACCTTC
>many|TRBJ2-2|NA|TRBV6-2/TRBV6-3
CASSYSTGELFF
TGTGCCAGCAGTTACTCGACCGGGGAGCTGTTTTTT